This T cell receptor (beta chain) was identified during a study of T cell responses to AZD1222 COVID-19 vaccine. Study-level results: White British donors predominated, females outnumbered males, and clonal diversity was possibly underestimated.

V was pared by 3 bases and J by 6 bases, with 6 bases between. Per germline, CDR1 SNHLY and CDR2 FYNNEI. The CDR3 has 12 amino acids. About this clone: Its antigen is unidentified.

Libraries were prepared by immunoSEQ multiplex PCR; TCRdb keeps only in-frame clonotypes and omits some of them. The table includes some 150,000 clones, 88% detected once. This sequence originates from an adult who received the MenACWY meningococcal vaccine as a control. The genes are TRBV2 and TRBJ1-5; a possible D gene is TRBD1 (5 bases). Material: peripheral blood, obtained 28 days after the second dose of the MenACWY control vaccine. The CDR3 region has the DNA TGTGCCAGCAGTGAGGGGGTTCAGCCCCAGCATTTT. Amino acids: CASSEGVQPQHF.